The 3 T cell receptor beta chains in this list originate from one sample, sequenced in a study of blood T cells in healthy people across ages. Together with a sample-barcoded 5' primer, a J-beta primer mix was included in a second PCR lasting roughly 6 to 12 cycles. Using its own MiXCR run on the 5' RACE reads, TCRdb lists one record per CDR3 protein. The table lists 600,000 to 850,000 distinct CDR3 sequences, more than 20% of them singletons. These data were also filed under a second study, of T cells of mothers and their children.

The sequenced sample was blood. All receptors come from a boy aged 5-17 years in good health.

DNA for the CDR3: TGCAGCGTTCTACCCCTGACAGGGGGCGAGGGGTATTTT. This translates into CSVLPLTGGEGYF. The chain links TRBV29-1 to TRBJ2-3; 10 bases fit TRBD1. Germline V gene data show CDR1 as SQVTM and CDR2 as ANQGSEA. V trimming: 5 bases; J trimming: 14 bases; junction bases outside the gene matches: 13. The CDR3 totals 13 residues.

This chain connects TRBV28 to TRBJ2-7, with D possibly matching TRBD2 (5 bases). The CDR3 has 14 amino acids. Germline CDR1 MDHEN, CDR2 SYDVKM. Trimming removed 4 bases from V and 1 base from J, with 11 bases in between. Here the CDR3 DNA reads TGTGCCAGCAGTTCCCCCTCGGGGTCCTACGAGCAGTACTTC. Its protein is CASSSPSGSYEQYF.

This sequence joins TRBV28 and TRBJ2-6; 10 positions agree with TRBD1. V was pared by 5 bases and J by 13 bases, with 8 bases of the junction left unmatched. CDR1 and CDR2 (germline): MDHEN, SYDVKM. The CDR3 runs to 14 residues. CDR3 nucleotides: TGTGCCAGCAGTCTGGACAGGGGGTCTTGGGTCCTGACTTTC. Encoded protein: CASSLDRGSWVLTF.